This is a list of T cell receptor delta chains from one sample in a study of Vδ1+ human thymocytes. TCRdb called clones from the multiplex PCR reads again using CATT. The repertoire holds around 60,000 delta-chain clones, with approximately 16% as singletons. Sequencing used Vdelta1+ gamma-delta thymocytes from the thymus. These receptors were obtained from a girl under three years old who had congenital heart surgery. CDR3s include the opening cysteine and the closing phenylalanine or tryptophan.

TRDV1 | CALGEPPGYTDKLIF
TRDV1 | CALGERRAGDPWELYTDKLIF
TRDV1 | CALGELGGRLGDTVDKLIF
TRDV1 | CALGEFVLPTVLGGTYTDKLIF
TRDV1 | CALGDCRGGYRTDKLIF
TRDV1 | CALGEPRPGGPYTDKLIF
TRDV1 | CALGESGGSLPRGGLYTDKLIF
TRDV1 | CALGEEYIWAGGLTDKLIF
TRDV1 | CALGEPPPYLSTGGSPPVTDKLIF
TRDV1 | CALGDSPGGMGRPDKLIF
TRDV1 | CALGELTLPTKKVGDGTDKLIF
TRDV1 | CALGELGSPTCVLGDTDKLIF
TRDV1 | CALGDPLPTMGDLKLIF
TRDV1 | CALGWVGGGHTDKLIF
TRDV1 | CALGESLILTAQLFF
TRDV1 | CALGVSPRGLGAPTDKLIF
TRDV1 | CALGEPPSRFADKLIF
TRDV1 | CALGVNPGCDYPNTDKLIF
TRDV1 | CALGELVAPLLLGDKEVGKLIF
TRDV1 | CALGELDAVLGGPSGKLIF
TRDV1 | CALGEPWSPGRCWGIVGVDKLIF
TRDV1 | CALGDRGLFRGKCVTDKLIF
TRDV1 | CALGPPRASYTDKLIF
TRDV1 | CALGSMGGDTEYTDKLIF
TRDV1 | CALGDGRPSSRVLGDTPSRNTDKLIF
TRDV1 | CALGGADLPPLSEDPLNPYTDKLIF